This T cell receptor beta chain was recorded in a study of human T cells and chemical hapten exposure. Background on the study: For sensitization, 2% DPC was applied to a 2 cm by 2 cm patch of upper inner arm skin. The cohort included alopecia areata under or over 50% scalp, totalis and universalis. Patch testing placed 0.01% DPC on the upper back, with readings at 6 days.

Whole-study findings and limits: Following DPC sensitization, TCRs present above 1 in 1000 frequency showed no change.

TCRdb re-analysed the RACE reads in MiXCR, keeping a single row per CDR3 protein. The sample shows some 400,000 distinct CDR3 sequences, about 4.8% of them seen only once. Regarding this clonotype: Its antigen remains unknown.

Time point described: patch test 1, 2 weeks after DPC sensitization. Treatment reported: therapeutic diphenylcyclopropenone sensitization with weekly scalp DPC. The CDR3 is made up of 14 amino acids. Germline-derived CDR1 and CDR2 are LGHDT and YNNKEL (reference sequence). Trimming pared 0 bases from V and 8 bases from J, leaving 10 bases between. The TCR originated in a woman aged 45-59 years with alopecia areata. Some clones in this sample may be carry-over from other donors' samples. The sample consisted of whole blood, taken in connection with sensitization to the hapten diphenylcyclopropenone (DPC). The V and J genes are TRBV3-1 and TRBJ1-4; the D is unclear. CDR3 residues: CASSQEIVGEKLFF. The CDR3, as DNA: TGTGCCAGCAGCCAAGAAATCGTGGGGGAAAAACTGTTTTTT. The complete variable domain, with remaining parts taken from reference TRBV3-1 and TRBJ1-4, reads DTAVSQTPKYLVTQMGNDKSIKCEQNLGHDTMYWYKQDSKKFLKIMFSYNNKELIINETVPNRFSPKSPDKAHLNLHINSLELGDSAVYFCASSQEIVGEKLFFGSGTQLSVL.